The rows below give T cell receptor beta chains drawn from one sample of a study of blood T cell repertoires in COVID-19. The data were produced by immunoSEQ multiplex PCR, yet TCRdb's version contains in-frame clones alone and is incomplete. This sample yields 400,000 to 450,000 clones, of which 80% to 90% are seen a single time; 1.1% belongs to the top ten. Sequences were obtained from PBMCs or T cells enriched from blood (not recorded which). All receptors derive from a young man who had recovered from COVID-19. The CDR3 runs from the conserved cysteine through the conserved F or W. A D gene is named only where the DNA matches it firmly. Rows give clone size only sometimes, using once, few, many, or a class for an expanded clone.

TRBJ1-5 | . | TRBV12-3/TRBV12-4 | . | CASSFQSNQPQHF | TGTGCCAGCAGTTTCCAGAGCAATCAGCCCCAGCATTTT
TRBJ1-1 | . | TRBV9 | . | CASSSGAEAFF | TGTGCCAGCAGCTCGGGAGCTGAAGCTTTCTTT
TRBJ2-7 | . | TRBV7-9 | TRBD1 | CASSLDATGGFSYEQYF | TGTGCCAGCAGCTTAGACGCGACAGGGGGCTTCTCCTACGAGCAGTACTTC
TRBJ1-5 | . | TRBV2 | TRBD1 | CASSEQGTDQPQHF | TGTGCCAGCAGCGAACAGGGGACCGATCAGCCCCAGCATTTT
TRBJ2-2 | . | TRBV3-1/TRBV3-2 | . | CASSQFRTGELFF | TGTGCCAGCAGCCAATTCCGTACCGGGGAGCTGTTTTTT
TRBJ2-3 | . | TRBV27 | . | CATRRRGSGGTQYF | TGTGCCACGAGACGGAGGGGTTCGGGTGGTACGCAGTATTTT
TRBJ2-4 | . | TRBV27 | TRBD2 | CASKEQKRGNIQYF | TGTGCCAGCAAAGAGCAAAAGCGGGGGAACATTCAGTACTTC
TRBJ1-6 | . | TRBV18 | . | CASSPNGGTPLHF | TGTGCCAGCTCACCAAACGGCGGAACACCCCTCCACTTT
TRBJ1-1 | once | TRBV6-5 | TRBD1 | CASSYNRGFAEAFF | TGTGCCAGCAGTTATAACAGGGGCTTCGCTGAAGCTTTCTTT
TRBJ1-2 | . | TRBV28 | TRBD1 | CASSTGTAYGYTF | TGTGCCAGCAGCACCGGGACAGCGTATGGCTACACCTTC
TRBJ2-2 | . | TRBV11-2 | TRBD2 | CAIRGEAGELFF | TGTGCCATCCGGGGGGAAGCCGGGGAGCTGTTTTTT
TRBJ1-3 | . | TRBV9 | . | CASSPGAGPSGNTIYF | TGTGCCAGCAGCCCCGGGGCGGGGCCCTCGGGAAACACCATATATTTT